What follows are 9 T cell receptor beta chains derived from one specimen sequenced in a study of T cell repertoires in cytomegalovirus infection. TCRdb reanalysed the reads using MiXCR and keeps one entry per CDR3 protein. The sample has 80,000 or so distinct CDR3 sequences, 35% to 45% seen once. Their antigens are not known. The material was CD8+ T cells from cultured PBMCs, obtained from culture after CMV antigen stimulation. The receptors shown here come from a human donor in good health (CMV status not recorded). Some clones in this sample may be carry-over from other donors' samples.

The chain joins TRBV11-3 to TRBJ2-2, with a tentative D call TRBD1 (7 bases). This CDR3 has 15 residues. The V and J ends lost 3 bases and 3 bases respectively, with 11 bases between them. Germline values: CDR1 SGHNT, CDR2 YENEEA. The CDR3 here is CASSFQGGYTGELFF. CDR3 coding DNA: TGTGCCAGCAGCTTTCAGGGGGGATACACCGGGGAGCTGTTTTTT.

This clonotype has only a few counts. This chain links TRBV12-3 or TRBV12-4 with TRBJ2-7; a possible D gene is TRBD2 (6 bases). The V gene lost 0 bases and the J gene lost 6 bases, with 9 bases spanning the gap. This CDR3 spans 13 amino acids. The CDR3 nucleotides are TGTGCCAGCAGTTTAGCCCAGGGAGGCGAGCAGTACTTC. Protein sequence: CASSLAQGGEQYF.

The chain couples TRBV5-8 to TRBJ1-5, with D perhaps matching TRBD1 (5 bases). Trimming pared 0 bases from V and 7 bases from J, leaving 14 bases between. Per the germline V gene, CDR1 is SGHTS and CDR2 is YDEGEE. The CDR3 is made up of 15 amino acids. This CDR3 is CASSLVRGLGQPQHF. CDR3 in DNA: TGTGCCAGCAGCTTGGTGCGGGGCCTCGGACAGCCCCAGCATTTT.

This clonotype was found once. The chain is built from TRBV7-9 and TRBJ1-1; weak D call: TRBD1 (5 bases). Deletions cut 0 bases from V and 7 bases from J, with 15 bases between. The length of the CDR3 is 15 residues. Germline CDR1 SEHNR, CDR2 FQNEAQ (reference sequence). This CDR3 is CASSLALLTGGEAFF. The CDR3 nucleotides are TGTGCCAGCAGCTTAGCGCTCCTAACCGGGGGTGAAGCTTTCTTT.

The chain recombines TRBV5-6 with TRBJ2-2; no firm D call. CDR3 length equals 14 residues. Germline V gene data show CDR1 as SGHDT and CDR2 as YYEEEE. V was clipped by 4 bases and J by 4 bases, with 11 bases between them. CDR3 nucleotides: TGTGCCAGCAGCGTACTATTGGGCACCGGGGAGCTGTTTTTT. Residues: CASSVLLGTGELFF.

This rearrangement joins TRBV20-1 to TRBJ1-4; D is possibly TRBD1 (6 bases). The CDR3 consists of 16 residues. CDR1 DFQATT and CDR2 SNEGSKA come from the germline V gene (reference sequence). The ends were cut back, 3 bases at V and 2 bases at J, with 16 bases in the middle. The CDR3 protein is CSASGEQGRTNEKLFF. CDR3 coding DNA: TGCAGTGCTAGCGGGGAACAGGGAAGGACTAATGAAAAACTGTTTTTT.

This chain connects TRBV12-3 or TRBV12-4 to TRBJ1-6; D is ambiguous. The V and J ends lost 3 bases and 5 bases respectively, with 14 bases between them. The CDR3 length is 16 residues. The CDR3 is CASSFATARNNSPLHF. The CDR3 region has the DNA TGTGCCAGCAGTTTTGCTACAGCGCGCAATAATTCACCCCTCCACTTT.

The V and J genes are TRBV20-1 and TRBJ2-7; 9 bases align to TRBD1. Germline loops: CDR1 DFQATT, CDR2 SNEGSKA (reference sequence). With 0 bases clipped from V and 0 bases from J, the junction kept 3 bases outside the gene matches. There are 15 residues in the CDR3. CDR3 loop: CSAREPTGGSYEQYF. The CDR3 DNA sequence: TGCAGTGCTAGAGAACCGACAGGGGGCTCCTACGAGCAGTACTTC.

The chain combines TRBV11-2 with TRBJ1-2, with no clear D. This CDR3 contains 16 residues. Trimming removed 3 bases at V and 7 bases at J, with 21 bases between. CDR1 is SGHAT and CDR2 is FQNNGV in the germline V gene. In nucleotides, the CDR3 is TGTGCCAGCAGCTTCCAGACCCGGGCGGTTTCCGGTGGCTACACCTTC. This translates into CASSFQTRAVSGGYTF.